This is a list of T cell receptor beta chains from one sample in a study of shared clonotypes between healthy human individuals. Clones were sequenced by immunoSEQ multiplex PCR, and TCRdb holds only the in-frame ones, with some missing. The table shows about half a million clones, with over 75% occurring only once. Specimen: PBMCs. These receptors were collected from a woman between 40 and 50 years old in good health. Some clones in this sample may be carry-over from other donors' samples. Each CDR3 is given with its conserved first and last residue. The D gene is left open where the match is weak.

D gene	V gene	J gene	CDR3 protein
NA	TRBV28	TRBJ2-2	CASRRGDPTGELFF
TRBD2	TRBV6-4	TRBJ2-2	CAISVTSVSTGELFF
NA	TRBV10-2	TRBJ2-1	CASSEWAMQYNEQFF
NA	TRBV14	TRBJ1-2	CASSLRRSGNYGYTF
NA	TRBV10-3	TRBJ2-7	CAISEYGSYEQYF
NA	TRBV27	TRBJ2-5	CASSHIHQETQYF
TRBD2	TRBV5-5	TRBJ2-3	CASSLFRTSGRDTQYF
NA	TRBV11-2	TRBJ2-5	CASSFWGVTSQETQYF
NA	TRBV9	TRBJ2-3	CASSVISVTDTQYF
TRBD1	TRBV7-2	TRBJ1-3	CASSLGQATGNTIYF
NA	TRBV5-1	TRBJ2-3	CASSPRDLSTDTQYF
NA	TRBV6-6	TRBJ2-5	CASGGASGWETQYF
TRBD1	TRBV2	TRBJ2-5	CASSDGTGGETQYF
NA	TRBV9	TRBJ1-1	CASSGQLANTEAFF
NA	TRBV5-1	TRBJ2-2	CASSLEGTNTGELFF
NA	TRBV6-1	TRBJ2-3	CASSESLSQGTDTQYF
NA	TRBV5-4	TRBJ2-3	CASGIPSTDTQYF
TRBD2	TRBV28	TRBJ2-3	CASSLRGAQTDTQYF